The entry below gives a single TCR beta chain sequence along with its context. Its matching antigen is unknown. These data originate in a study of T cell repertoires in cytomegalovirus infection. In the study overall: CMV infection plus the matching HLA type was flagged by public TCR beta signatures. Study conclusions and caveats: Individuals carrying CMV plus the relevant HLA were identified by cumulative frequency of public TCR beta families. Predominance within the ex vivo response was attributable to HLA-C-restricted CMV-specific TCR beta clonotypes.

TCRdb re-called the reads with MiXCR, one entry per CDR3 protein. The sample has about 60,000 distinct CDR3 sequences, 33% seen once; the top ten hold about 73%. The clonotype was recovered from a human donor in good health (CMV status not recorded). Some clones in this sample may be carry-over from other donors' samples. The sequenced material came from PBMCs, sequenced either directly or after in vitro stimulation (not recorded which).

CDR3 protein: CASKALNSQETQYF. The DNA for the CDR3 is TGCGCCAGCAAGGCCTTAAATTCACAAGAGACCCAGTACTTC. The rearrangement links TRBV5-1 to TRBJ2-5; D is unresolved. The CDR3 is 14 amino acids. The germline V gene encodes CDR1 SGHRS and CDR2 YFSETQ. Trimming pared 6 bases from V and 2 bases from J, leaving 14 bases between.